The present T cell receptor beta chain was sequenced within a study of regulatory T cells in long-lasting Graves disease. Time point specified: persistent/refractory GD, antithyroid drugs over 5 years with positive TRAb. From RNA extracted from PBMCs, the TCR library was made. This clonotype was detected ten times or more. HTBI primers from iRepertoire and Arm-PCR of CDR3 regions yielded the TCR beta libraries. TCRdb re-called the multiplex PCR reads through MiXCR, storing one row per CDR3 protein. The top ten hold about 8.3% of the sample, which has around 500,000 distinct CDR3 sequences, less than 25% seen once. CDR1 and CDR2 (germline): SNHLY, FYNNEI. The CDR3 contains 15 residues. Trimming took 9 bases from V and 4 from J; bases not matched to a gene: 10.

Material: peripheral blood mononuclear cells (PBMCs), obtained when the disease was refractory, from a patient treated with antithyroid drugs. The chain combines TRBV2 with TRBJ2-2, with 8 bases identical to TRBD2. The sequence was obtained from a female donor with Graves disease. Here the CDR3 DNA reads TGTGCCAGTTACCCCGGGACTAGGAGCACCGGGGAGCTGTTTTTT. Its translation: CASYPGTRSTGELFF.